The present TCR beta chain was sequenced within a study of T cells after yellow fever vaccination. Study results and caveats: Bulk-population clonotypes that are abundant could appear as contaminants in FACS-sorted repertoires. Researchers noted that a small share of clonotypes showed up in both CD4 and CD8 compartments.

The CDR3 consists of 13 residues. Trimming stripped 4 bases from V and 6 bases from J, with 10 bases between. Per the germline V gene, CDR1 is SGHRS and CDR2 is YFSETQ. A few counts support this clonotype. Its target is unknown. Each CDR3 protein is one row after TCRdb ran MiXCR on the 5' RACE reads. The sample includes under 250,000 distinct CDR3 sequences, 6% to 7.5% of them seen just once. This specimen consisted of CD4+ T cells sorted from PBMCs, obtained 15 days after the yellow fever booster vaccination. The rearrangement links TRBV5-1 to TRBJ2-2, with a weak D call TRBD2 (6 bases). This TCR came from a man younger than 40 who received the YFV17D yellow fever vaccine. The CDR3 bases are TGCGCCAGCAGCACCCGGGACTCCGGGGAGCTGTTTTTT. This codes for CASSTRDSGELFF. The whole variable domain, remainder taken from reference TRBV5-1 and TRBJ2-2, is KAGVTQTPRYLIKTRGQQVTLSCSPISGHRSVSWYQQTPGQGLQFLFEYFSETQRNKGNFPGRFSGRQFSNSRSEMNVSTLELGDSALYLCASSTRDSGELFFGEGSRLTVL.